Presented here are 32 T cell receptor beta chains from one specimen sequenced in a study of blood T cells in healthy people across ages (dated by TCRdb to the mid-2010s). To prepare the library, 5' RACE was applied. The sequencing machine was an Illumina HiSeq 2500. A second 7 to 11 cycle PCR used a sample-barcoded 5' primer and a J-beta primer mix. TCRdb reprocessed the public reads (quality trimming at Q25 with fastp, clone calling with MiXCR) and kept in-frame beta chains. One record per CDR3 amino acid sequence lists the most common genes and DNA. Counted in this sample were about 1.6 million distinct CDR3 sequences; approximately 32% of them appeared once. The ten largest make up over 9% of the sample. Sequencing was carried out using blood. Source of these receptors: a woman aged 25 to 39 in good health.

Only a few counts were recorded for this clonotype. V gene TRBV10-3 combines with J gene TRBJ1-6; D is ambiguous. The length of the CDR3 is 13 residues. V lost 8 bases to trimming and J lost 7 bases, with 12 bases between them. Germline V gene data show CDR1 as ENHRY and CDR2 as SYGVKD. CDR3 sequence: CAILVGLNSPLHF. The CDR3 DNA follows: TGTGCCATCTTAGTGGGGTTAAATTCACCCCTCCACTTT.

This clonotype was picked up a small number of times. The CDR3 sequence is CASSRLGGYSYEQYF. DNA for the CDR3: TGTGCCAGCAGCCGACTTGGGGGGTACTCCTACGAGCAGTACTTC. The chain combines TRBV12-3 or TRBV12-4 with TRBJ2-7, with D perhaps matching TRBD2 (6 bases). V was pared by 6 bases and J by 0 bases, with 15 bases between. The CDR3 is 15 amino acids.

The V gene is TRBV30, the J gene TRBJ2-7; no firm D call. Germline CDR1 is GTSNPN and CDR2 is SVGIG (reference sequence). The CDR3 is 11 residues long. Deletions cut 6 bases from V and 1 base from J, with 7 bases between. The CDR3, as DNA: TGTGCCTGTGTCCAGTCCTACGAGCAGTACTTC. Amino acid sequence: CACVQSYEQYF.

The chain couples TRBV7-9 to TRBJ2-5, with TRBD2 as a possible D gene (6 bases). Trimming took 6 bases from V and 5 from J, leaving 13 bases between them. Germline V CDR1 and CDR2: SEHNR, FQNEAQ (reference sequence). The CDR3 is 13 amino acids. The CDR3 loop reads CASRFGTGETQYF. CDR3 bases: TGTGCCAGCAGGTTCGGGACTGGGGAGACCCAGTACTTC.

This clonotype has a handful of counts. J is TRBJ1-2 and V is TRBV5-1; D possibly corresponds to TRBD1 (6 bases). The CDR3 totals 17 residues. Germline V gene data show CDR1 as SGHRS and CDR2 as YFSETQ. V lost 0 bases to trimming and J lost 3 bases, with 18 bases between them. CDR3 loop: CASSLGHRQDRDYGYTF. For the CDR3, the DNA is TGCGCCAGCAGCTTGGGGCATAGACAGGACCGCGACTATGGCTACACCTTC.

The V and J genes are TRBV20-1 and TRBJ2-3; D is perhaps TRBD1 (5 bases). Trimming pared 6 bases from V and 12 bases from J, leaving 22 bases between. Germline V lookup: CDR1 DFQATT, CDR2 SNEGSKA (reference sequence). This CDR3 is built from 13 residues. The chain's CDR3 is CSAGFGFGAPQYF. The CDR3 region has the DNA TGCAGTGCAGGGTTTGGGTTTGGGGCGCCCCAGTATTTT.

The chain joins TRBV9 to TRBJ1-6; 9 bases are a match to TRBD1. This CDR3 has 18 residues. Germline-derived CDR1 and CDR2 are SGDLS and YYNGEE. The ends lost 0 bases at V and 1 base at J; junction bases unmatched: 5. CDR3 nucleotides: TGTGCCAGCAGCGTAGTCGGGACAGGGCAATCCTATAATTCACCCCTCCACTTT. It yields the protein CASSVVGTGQSYNSPLHF.

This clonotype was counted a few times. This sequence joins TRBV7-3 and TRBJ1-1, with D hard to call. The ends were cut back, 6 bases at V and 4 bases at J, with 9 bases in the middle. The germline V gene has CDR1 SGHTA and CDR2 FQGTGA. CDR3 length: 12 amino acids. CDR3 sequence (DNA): TGTGCCAGCAGGGACGTGGGCACTGAAGCTTTCTTT. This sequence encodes CASRDVGTEAFF. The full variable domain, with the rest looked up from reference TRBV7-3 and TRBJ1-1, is GAGVSQTPSNKVTEKGKYVELRCDPISGHTALYWYRQSLGQGPEFLIYFQGTGAADDSGLPNDRFFAVRPEGSVSTLKIQRTERGDSAVYLCASRDVGTEAFFGQGTRLTVV.

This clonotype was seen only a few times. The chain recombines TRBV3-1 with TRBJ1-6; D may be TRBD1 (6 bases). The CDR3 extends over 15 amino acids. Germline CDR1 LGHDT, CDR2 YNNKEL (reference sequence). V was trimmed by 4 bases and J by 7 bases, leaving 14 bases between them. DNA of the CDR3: TGTGCCAGCAGCCCTTGGGACAAGGGGAATTCACCCCTCCACTTT. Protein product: CASSPWDKGNSPLHF.

In nucleotides, the CDR3 is TGCAGTGCACCGGGACAGGGTAAAGATGGCTACACCTTC. This gives the protein CSAPGQGKDGYTF. The chain recombines TRBV20-1 with TRBJ1-2; 9 bases align to TRBD1. In germline, CDR1 is DFQATT, CDR2 SNEGSKA (reference sequence). CDR3 length: 13 residues. Trimming removed 6 bases from V and 6 bases from J; junction bases left unmatched: 8.

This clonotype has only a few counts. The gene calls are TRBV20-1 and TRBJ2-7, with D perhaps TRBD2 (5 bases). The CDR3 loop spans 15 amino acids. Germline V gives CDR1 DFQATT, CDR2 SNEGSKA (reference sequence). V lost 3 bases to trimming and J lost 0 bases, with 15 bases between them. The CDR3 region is CSARDFLGSSYEQYF. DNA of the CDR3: TGCAGTGCTAGGGACTTTTTGGGGAGCTCCTACGAGCAGTACTTC.

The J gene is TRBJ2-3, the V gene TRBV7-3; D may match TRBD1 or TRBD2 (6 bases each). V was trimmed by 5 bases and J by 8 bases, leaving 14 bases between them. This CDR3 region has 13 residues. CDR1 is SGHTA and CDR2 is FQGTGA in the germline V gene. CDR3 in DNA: TGTGCCAGCAGCCCCACTAAGGGGGGTACGCAGTATTTT. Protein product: CASSPTKGGTQYF. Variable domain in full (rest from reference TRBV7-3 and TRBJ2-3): GAGVSQTPSNKVTEKGKYVELRCDPISGHTALYWYRQSLGQGPEFLIYFQGTGAADDSGLPNDRFFAVRPEGSVSTLKIQRTERGDSAVYLCASSPTKGGTQYFGPGTRLTVL.

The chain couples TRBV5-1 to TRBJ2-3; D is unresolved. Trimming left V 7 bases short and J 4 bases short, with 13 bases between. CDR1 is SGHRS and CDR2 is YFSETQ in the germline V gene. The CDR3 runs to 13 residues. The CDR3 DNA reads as TGCGCCAGCGGTCGCGGTGGATCAGATACGCAGTATTTT. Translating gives CASGRGGSDTQYF.

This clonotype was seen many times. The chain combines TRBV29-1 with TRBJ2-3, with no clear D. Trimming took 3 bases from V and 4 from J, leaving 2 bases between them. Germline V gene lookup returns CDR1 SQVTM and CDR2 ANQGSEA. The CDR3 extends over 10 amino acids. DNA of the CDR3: TGCAGCGTTGACGCAGATACGCAGTATTTT. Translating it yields CSVDADTQYF.

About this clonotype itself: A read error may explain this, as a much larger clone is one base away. CDR3 sequence reads: CASSYRNYEQYF. The CDR3 nucleotides read TGTGCCAGCAGTTACAGGAACTACGAGCAGTACTTC. This chain connects TRBV12-3 or TRBV12-4 to TRBJ2-7, with D perhaps TRBD1 (5 bases). V dropped 4 bases and J dropped 3 bases, with 7 bases sitting between them. This CDR3 comprises 12 residues.

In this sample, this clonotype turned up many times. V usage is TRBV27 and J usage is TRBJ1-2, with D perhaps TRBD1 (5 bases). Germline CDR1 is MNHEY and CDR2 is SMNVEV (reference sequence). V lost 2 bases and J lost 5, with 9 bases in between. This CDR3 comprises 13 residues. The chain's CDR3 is CASSLRGRYGYTF. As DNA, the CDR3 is TGTGCCAGCAGTTTACGGGGGAGGTATGGCTACACCTTC.

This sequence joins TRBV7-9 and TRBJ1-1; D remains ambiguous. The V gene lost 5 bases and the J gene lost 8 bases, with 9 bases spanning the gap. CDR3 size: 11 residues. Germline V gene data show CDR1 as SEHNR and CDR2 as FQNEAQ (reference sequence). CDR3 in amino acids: CASSPPWEAFF. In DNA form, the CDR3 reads TGTGCCAGCAGCCCCCCATGGGAAGCTTTCTTT.

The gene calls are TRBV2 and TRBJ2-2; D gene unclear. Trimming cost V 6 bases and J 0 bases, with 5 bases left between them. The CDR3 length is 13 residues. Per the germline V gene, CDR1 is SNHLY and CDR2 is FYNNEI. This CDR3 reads CASRKSNTGELFF. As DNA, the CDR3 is TGTGCCAGCAGGAAATCGAACACCGGGGAGCTGTTTTTT.

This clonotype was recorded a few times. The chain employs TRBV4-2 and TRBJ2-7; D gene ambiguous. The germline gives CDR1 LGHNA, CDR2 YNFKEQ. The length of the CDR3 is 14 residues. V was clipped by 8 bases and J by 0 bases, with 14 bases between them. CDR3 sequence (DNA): TGTGCCAGCCGTTTGGGCACGGCCTCCTACGAGCAGTACTTC. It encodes CASRLGTASYEQYF.

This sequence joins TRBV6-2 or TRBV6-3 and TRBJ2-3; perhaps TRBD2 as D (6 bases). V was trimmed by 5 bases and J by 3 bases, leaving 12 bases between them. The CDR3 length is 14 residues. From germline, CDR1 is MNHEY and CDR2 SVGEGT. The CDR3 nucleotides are TGTGCCAGCAGTCGCCCGGAGGGGACAGATACGCAGTATTTT. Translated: CASSRPEGTDTQYF.

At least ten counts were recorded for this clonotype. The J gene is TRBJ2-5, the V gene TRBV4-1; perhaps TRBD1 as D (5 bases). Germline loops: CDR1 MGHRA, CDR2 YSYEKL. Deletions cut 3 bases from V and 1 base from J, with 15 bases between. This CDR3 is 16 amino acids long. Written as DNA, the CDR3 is TGCGCCAGCAGCCAGACAGCGACACGTTTCCAAGAGACCCAGTACTTC. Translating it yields CASSQTATRFQETQYF.

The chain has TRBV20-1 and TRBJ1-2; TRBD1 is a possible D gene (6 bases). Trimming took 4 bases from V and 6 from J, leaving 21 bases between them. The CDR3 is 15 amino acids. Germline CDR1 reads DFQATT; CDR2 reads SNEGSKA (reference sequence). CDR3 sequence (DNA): TGCAGTGCTATCACAGGGCCAGCGATGGGGAATGGCTACACCTTC. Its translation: CSAITGPAMGNGYTF.

For the CDR3, the DNA is TGCAGAGTCCGGGCAGCCGGGGGCACTGAAGCTTTCTTT. It translates to CRVRAAGGTEAFF. This rearrangement joins TRBV29-1 to TRBJ1-1, with D possibly TRBD1 on 5 matching bases. The CDR3 is 13 residues long. Germline CDR1 is SQVTM and CDR2 is ANQGSEA. The full variable domain, its missing parts supplied by reference TRBV29-1 and TRBJ1-1, is SAVISQKPSRDICQRGTSLTIQCQVDSQVTMMFWYRQQPGQSLTLIATANQGSEATYESGFVIDKFPISRPNLTFSTLTVSNMSPEDSSIYLCRVRAAGGTEAFFGQGTRLTVV.

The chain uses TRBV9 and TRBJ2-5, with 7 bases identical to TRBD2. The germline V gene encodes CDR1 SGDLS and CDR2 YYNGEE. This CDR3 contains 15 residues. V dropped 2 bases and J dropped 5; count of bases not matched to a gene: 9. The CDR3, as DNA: TGTGCCAGCAGCGTGGGCGGGATGCGGGGGGAGACCCAGTACTTC. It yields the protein CASSVGGMRGETQYF.

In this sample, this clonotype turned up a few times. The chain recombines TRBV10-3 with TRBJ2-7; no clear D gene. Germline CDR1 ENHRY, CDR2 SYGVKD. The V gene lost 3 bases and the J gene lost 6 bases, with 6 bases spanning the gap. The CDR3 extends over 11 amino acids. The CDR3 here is CAISETVEQYF. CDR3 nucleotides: TGTGCCATCAGTGAAACGGTCGAGCAGTACTTC.

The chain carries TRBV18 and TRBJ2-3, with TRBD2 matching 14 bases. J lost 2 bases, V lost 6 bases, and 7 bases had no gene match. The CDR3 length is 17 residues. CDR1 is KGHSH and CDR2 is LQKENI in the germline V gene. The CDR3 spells CASSSGTSGGPTDTQYF. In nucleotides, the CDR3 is TGTGCCAGCTCGTCTGGGACTAGCGGGGGTCCCACAGATACGCAGTATTTT.

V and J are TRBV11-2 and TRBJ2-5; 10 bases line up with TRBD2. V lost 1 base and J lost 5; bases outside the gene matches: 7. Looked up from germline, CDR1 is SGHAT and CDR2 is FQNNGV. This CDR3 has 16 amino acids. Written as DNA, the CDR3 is TGTGCCAGCAGCTTAGGTTGGTCTAGCGGGAGTGAGACCCAGTACTTC. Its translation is CASSLGWSSGSETQYF.

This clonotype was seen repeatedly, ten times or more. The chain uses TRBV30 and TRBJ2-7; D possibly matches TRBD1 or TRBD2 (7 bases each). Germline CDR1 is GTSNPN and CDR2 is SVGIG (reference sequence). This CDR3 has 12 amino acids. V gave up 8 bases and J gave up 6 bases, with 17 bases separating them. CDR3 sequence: CARQGEGREQYF. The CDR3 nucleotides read TGTGCCCGGCAGGGGGAGGGCCGCGAGCAGTACTTC.

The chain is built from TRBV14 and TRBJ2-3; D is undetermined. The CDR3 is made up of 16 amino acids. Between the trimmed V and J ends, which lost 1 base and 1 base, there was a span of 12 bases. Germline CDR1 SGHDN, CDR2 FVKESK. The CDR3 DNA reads TGTGCCAGCAGCCAAGGTCTTCAGCTACGCACAGATACGCAGTATTTT. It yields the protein CASSQGLQLRTDTQYF.

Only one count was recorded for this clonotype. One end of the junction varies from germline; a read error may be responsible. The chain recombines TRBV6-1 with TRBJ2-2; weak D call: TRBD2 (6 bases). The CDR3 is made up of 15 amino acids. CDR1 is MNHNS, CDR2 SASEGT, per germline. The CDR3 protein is CASSEATGVAGERFF. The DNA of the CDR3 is TGTGCCAGCAGTGAAGCAACGGGGGTAGCCGGGGAGCGGTTTTTT.

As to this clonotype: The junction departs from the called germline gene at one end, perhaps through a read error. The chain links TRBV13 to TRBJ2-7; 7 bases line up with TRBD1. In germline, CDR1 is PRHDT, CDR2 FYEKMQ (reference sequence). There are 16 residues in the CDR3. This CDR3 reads CASSPNPGQISYEQDF. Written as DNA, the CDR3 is TGTGCCAGCAGCCCCAACCCGGGACAGATCTCCTACGAGCAGGACTTC.

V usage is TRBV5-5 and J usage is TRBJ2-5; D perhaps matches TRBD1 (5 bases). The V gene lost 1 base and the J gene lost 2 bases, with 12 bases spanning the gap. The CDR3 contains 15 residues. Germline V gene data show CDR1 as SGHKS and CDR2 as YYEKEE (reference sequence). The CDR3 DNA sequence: TGTGCCAGCAGCTTGCTAACAGGAACACAAGAGACCCAGTACTTC. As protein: CASSLLTGTQETQYF. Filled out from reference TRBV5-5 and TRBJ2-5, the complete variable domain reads DAGVTQSPTHLIKTRGQQVTLRCSPISGHKSVSWYQQVLGQGPQFIFQYYEKEERGRGNFPDRFSARQFPNYSSELNVNALLLGDSALYLCASSLLTGTQETQYFGPGTRLLVL.